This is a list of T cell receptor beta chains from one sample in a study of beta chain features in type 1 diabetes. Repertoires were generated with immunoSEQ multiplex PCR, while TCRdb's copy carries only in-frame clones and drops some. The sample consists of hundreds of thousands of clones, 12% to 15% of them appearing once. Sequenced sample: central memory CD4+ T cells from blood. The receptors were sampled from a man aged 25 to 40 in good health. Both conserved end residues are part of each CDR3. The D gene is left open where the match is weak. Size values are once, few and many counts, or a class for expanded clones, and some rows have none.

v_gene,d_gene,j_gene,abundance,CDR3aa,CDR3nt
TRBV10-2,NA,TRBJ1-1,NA,CASSGQTEAFF,TGCGCCAGCAGTGGTCAAACTGAAGCTTTCTTT
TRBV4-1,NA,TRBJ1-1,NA,CASSQAGQLAAEAFF,TGCGCCAGCAGCCAAGCTGGCCAGCTGGCGGCTGAAGCTTTCTTT
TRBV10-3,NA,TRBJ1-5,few,CAIKSSYSNQPQHF,TGTGCCATCAAAAGTTCTTATAGCAATCAGCCCCAGCATTTT
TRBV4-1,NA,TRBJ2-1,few,CASSSLWRDSDNEQFF,TGCGCCAGCAGCTCCCTGTGGCGGGACAGCGACAATGAGCAGTTCTTC
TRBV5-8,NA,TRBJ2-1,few,CASSLGHSSYNEQFF,TGTGCCAGCAGCTTAGGCCATAGCTCCTACAATGAGCAGTTCTTC
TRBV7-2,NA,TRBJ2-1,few,CASSLANRNEQFF,TGTGCCAGCAGCTTAGCGAATCGTAATGAGCAGTTCTTC
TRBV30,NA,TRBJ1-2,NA,CAWSPGERGYTF,TGTGCCTGGAGTCCGGGAGAAAGGGGCTACACCTTC
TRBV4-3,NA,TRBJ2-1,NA,CASSRRSTSYNEQFF,TGCGCCAGCAGCCGCCGGTCCACCTCCTACAATGAGCAGTTCTTC
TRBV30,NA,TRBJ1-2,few,CAWRDKGGYGYTF,TGTGCCTGGAGGGACAAGGGTGGCTATGGCTACACCTTC
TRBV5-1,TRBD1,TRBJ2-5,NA,CASSSSGGETQYF,TGCGCCAGCAGCTCGTCAGGGGGAGAGACCCAGTACTTC
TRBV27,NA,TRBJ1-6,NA,CASRRGTAHNSPLHF,TGTGCCAGCAGGCGCGGGACGGCCCATAATTCACCCCTCCACTTT
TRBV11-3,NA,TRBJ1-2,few,CASSSPRGAIANGYTF,TGTGCCAGCAGCTCCCCACGGGGGGCGATAGCGAATGGCTACACCTTC
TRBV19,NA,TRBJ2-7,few,CASSLRTVSHEQYF,TGTGCCAGTAGCCTCAGGACAGTTTCCCACGAGCAGTACTTC
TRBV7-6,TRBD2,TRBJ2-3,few,CASSSPRLAGSTDTQYF,TGTGCCAGCAGCTCCCCTCGACTAGCGGGGAGCACAGATACGCAGTATTTT
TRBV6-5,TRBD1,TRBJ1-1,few,CASRLTGVNTEAFF,TGTGCCAGCAGACTTACAGGGGTGAACACTGAAGCTTTCTTT
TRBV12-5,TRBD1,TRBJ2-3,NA,CASARQGSTDTQYF,TGTGCTAGTGCCCGACAGGGGAGCACAGATACGCAGTATTTT
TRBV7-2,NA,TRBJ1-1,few,CASSPRGDTEAFF,TGTGCCAGCAGCCCCAGGGGAGACACTGAAGCTTTCTTT
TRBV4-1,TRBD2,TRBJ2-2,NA,CASSQEVTSGGFRELFF,TGCGCCAGCAGCCAAGAGGTTACTAGCGGGGGTTTTAGGGAGCTGTTTTTT
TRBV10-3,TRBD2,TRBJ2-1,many,CAISETSGGNNEQFF,TGTGCCATCAGTGAGACTAGCGGGGGGAACAATGAGCAGTTCTTC
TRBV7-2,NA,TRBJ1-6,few,CASSLAALNSPLHF,TGTGCCAGCAGCTTAGCTGCCCTTAATTCACCCCTCCACTTT
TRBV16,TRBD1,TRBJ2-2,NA,CASSHGQGVTGELFF,TGTGCCAGCAGCCACGGACAGGGGGTCACCGGGGAGCTGTTTTTT
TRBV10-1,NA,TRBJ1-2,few,CASSPTRGNHYGYTF,TGCGCCAGCAGTCCGACTAGGGGTAACCACTATGGCTACACCTTC
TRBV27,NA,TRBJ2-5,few,CASSLFGGVETQYF,TGTGCCAGCAGTTTATTCGGGGGCGTGGAGACCCAGTACTTC
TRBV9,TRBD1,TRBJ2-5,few,CASSASGGQETQYF,TGTGCCAGCAGCGCTTCAGGGGGTCAAGAGACCCAGTACTTC
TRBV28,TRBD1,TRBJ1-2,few,CASSSMTPGTGGFGYTF,TGTGCCAGCAGTTCTATGACCCCCGGGACAGGGGGCTTTGGCTACACCTTC
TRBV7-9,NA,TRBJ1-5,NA,CASSLAGAHNQPQHF,TGTGCCAGCAGCCTTGCGGGGGCCCATAATCAGCCCCAGCATTTT
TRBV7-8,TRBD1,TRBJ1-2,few,CASSANPGQGTDGYTF,TGTGCCAGCAGCGCTAATCCGGGACAGGGGACGGATGGCTACACCTTC
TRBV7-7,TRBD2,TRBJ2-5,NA,CASKDSGRQETQYF,TGTGCCAGCAAAGATAGCGGGAGACAAGAGACCCAGTACTTC
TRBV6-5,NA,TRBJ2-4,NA,CASSYRGNIQYF,TGTGCCAGCAGTTACCGGGGGAACATTCAGTACTTC
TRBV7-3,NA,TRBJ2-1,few,CASSSTSGPYNEQFF,TGTGCCAGCAGCTCGACTTCCGGGCCCTACAATGAGCAGTTCTTC
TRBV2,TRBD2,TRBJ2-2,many,CASSGSGSNTGELFF,TGTGCCAGCAGCGGCAGCGGGAGCAACACCGGGGAGCTGTTTTTT
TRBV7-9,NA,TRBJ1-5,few,CASSKDNQPQHF,TGTGCCAGCAGCAAGGATAATCAGCCCCAGCATTTT
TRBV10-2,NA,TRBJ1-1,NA,CASSDRGRTEAFF,TGCGCCAGCAGTGATCGGGGCAGGACTGAAGCTTTCTTT
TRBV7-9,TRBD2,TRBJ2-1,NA,CASSPQGGREFF,TGTGCCAGCAGTCCTCAGGGCGGGAGGGAGTTCTTC
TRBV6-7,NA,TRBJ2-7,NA,CASSPTGPRNEQYF,TGTGCCAGCAGCCCTACGGGACCCAGGAACGAGCAGTACTTC
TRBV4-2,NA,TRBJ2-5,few,CASSRGGPQETQYF,TGTGCCAGCAGCCGGGGCGGGCCACAAGAGACCCAGTACTTC
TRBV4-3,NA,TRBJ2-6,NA,CASSQDRVYTVLTF,TGCGCCAGCAGCCAAGATCGGGTCTACACCGTCCTGACTTTC
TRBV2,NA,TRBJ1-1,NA,CASTSRQNTEAFF,TGTGCCAGCACGTCGCGGCAGAACACTGAAGCTTTCTTT
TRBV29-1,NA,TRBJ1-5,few,CSVVLMGRNQPQHF,TGCAGCGTTGTATTGATGGGACGCAATCAGCCCCAGCATTTT
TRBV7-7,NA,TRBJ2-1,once,CASSLAPGTDNEQFF,TGTGCTAGCAGCTTAGCGCCAGGGACCGACAATGAGCAGTTCTTC
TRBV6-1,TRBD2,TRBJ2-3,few,CASTSGDTDTQYF,TGTGCCAGCACTAGCGGGGACACAGATACGCAGTATTTT
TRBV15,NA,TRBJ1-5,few,CATSSEASQHF,TGTGCCACCAGCTCAGAAGCGTCCCAGCATTTT
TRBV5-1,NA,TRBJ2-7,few,CASSLGPPGPNSYEQYF,TGCGCCAGCAGCTTGGGCCCCCCGGGACCGAACTCCTACGAGCAGTACTTC
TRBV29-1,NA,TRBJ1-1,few,CSAGLTNTEAFF,TGCAGCGCGGGACTTACGAACACTGAAGCTTTCTTT
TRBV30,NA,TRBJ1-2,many,CAWIPGRRDYGYTF,TGTGCCTGGATCCCCGGCAGGAGGGATTATGGCTACACCTTC
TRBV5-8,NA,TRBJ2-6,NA,CASRQQGSGANVLTF,TGTGCCAGCAGGCAACAGGGATCTGGGGCCAACGTCCTGACTTTC